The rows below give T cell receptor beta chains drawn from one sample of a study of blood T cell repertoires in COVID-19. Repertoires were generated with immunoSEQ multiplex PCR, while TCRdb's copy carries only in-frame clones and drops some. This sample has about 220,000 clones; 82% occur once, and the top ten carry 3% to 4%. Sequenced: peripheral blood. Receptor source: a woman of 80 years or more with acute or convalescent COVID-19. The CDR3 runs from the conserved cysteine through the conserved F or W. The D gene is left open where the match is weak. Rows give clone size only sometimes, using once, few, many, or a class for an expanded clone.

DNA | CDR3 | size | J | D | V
TGTGCCACCAAGGGGGCGGACACTGAAGCTTTCTTT | CATKGADTEAFF | . | TRBJ1-1 | TRBD1 | TRBV24-1
TGTGCCAGCAGCCAAGAAGCCTTATTCACCCTCCACTTT | CASSQEALFTLHF | . | TRBJ1-6 | . | TRBV3-1/TRBV3-2
TGTGCCAGTAGTACCCTCTCCGGGACAGTAAATGAAAAACTGTTTTTT | CASSTLSGTVNEKLFF | . | TRBJ1-4 | TRBD1 | TRBV19
TGTGCCAGCAGCTTAGTCGCGACACAAGAGACCCAGTACTTC | CASSLVATQETQYF | . | TRBJ2-5 | . | TRBV7-2
TGTGCCAGCTCACCCCGACAAGCCTACGAGCAGTACTTC | CASSPRQAYEQYF | . | TRBJ2-7 | . | TRBV18
TGTGCCAGCTCACCACCATCGACAGCGCTAGTCTATGGCTACACCTTC | CASSPPSTALVYGYTF | . | TRBJ1-2 | . | TRBV18
TGTGCCAGCAGCCAAGTAGGGACAGGTCCCTACGAGCAGTACTTC | CASSQVGTGPYEQYF | once | TRBJ2-7 | TRBD1 | TRBV3-1/TRBV3-2
TGTGCCAGCAGCGTGGGGCCCAGGGTGTCGGACACTGAAGCTTTCTTT | CASSVGPRVSDTEAFF | . | TRBJ1-1 | . | TRBV9
TGTGCCAGCAGCTTATCGACGTGGCAGGGGTTCCACGAGCAGTACTTC | CASSLSTWQGFHEQYF | . | TRBJ2-7 | . | TRBV11-3
TGTGCCAGCAGCCTGATGTCAGGTACGCAGTATTTT | CASSLMSGTQYF | . | TRBJ2-3 | . | TRBV3-1/TRBV3-2
TGTGCCAGCAGCTTAGACCGACTAGTTTACAATGAGCAGTTCTTC | CASSLDRLVYNEQFF | . | TRBJ2-1 | . | TRBV11-2
TGTGCCAGCAGCGCAGGGGACGGTCAGCCCCAGCATTTT | CASSAGDGQPQHF | few | TRBJ1-5 | . | TRBV5-4
TGTGCCAGCAGTTACACCCAGATCTCTGGAAACACCATATATTTT | CASSYTQISGNTIYF | . | TRBJ1-3 | . | TRBV27
TGTGCCAGCAGTATAAACGCGGGAAACACCATATATTTT | CASSINAGNTIYF | . | TRBJ1-3 | . | TRBV6-5
TGTGCCTCCTTCACGGGACAGGCTAACTATGGCTACACCTTC | CASFTGQANYGYTF | once | TRBJ1-2 | TRBD1 | TRBV10-3
TGTGCCAGCAGAGGGCAGGGCTCTGAAGCTTTCTTT | CASRGQGSEAFF | . | TRBJ1-1 | . | TRBV3-1/TRBV3-2
TGTGCCAGCAGAATCAACAGGGTGAACACTGAAGCTTTCTTT | CASRINRVNTEAFF | . | TRBJ1-1 | . | TRBV6-5
TGTGCCAGCAGAGACAGCCAGAACACTGAAGCTTTCTTT | CASRDSQNTEAFF | few | TRBJ1-1 | . | TRBV2
TGTGCCAGCAGCCCCGACAGAACTAACTATGGCTACACCTTC | CASSPDRTNYGYTF | once | TRBJ1-2 | . | TRBV7-2
TGTGCCATCAGCGCGACAGGGGTAGGTGGCTACACCTTC | CAISATGVGGYTF | . | TRBJ1-2 | TRBD1 | TRBV10-3
TGCGCCAGCAGCCAAGATAGCGGGCTAGGAGAGCAGTTCTTC | CASSQDSGLGEQFF | . | TRBJ2-1 | TRBD2 | TRBV4-1
TGCAGCGTTGGGGGAGCGGGAACCAAAAACATTCAGTACTTC | CSVGGAGTKNIQYF | . | TRBJ2-4 | TRBD2 | TRBV29-1
TGCGCCAGCAGAGACGGACTAGCGGGGGGAGATACGCAGTATTTT | CASRDGLAGGDTQYF | . | TRBJ2-3 | TRBD2 | TRBV10-2
TGTGCCAGCAACCAAGGGGCCTGGGGCTACACCTTC | CASNQGAWGYTF | . | TRBJ1-2 | . | TRBV28
TGCAGCGTTGATCCAGGGGGCACTGAAGCTTTCTTT | CSVDPGGTEAFF | . | TRBJ1-1 | TRBD1 | TRBV29-1
TGTGCCAGCAGCTTTCGCCGGGACTCCTCCTACAATGAGCAGTTCTTC | CASSFRRDSSYNEQFF | few | TRBJ2-1 | . | TRBV5-4
TGTGCCAGCAGTGGGCCGGGAGGCGATAATTCACCCCTCCACTTT | CASSGPGGDNSPLHF | . | TRBJ1-6 | . | TRBV2
TGTGCCATCTCGGACAGGGCCTCTGGAAACACCATATATTTT | CAISDRASGNTIYF | . | TRBJ1-3 | TRBD1 | TRBV13
TGTGCCAGTAGTATTATGGGGCAGGGGGCTAACTATGGCTACACCTTC | CASSIMGQGANYGYTF | . | TRBJ1-2 | TRBD1 | TRBV19
TGTGCCAGCAGCCTCACGGGGGAGGGGGAAAAACTGTTTTTT | CASSLTGEGEKLFF | once | TRBJ1-4 | . | TRBV3-1/TRBV3-2
TGTGCCAGCAGCTTATCTATGGGACAGGGGCATCAGCCCCAGCATTTT | CASSLSMGQGHQPQHF | once | TRBJ1-5 | TRBD1 | TRBV13
TGTGCCAGCAGCTTAGAGGGTACTAGCGGGGGGGCAACAGATACGCAGTATTTT | CASSLEGTSGGATDTQYF | . | TRBJ2-3 | TRBD2 | TRBV7-2
TGTGCCAGTAGTATAGACGCGGAGGCCGGGGAGCTGTTTTTT | CASSIDAEAGELFF | . | TRBJ2-2 | . | TRBV19
TGTGCCAGCAGCCCAGGGGGTCCCCCTGTGGAGCAGTACTTC | CASSPGGPPVEQYF | . | TRBJ2-7 | TRBD1 | TRBV16
TGCGCCAGCAGCTCGGCAGGGACAGGGTTTAATGAGCAGTTCTTC | CASSSAGTGFNEQFF | . | TRBJ2-1 | TRBD1 | TRBV5-1
TGTGCCAGCTTGTCCTATGAGACCCAGTACTTC | CASLSYETQYF | . | TRBJ2-5 | . | TRBV2
TGTGCCAGCAGTTACTCAGGGGAGGCTAATGAAAAACTGTTTTTT | CASSYSGEANEKLFF | few | TRBJ1-4 | . | TRBV6-6
TGTGCCAGCAGCCCCCCGACAGGGTATAATTCACCCCTCCACTTT | CASSPPTGYNSPLHF | once | TRBJ1-6 | TRBD1 | TRBV11-3
TGTGCCAGCAGTTGGGGGGACAGTGATCAGCCCCAGCATTTT | CASSWGDSDQPQHF | . | TRBJ1-5 | TRBD1 | TRBV2
TGCAGCGTTGAACTCCGGACAGGGTACCGAGCTTTCTTT | CSVELRTGYRAFF | . | TRBJ1-1 | TRBD1 | TRBV29-1
TGTGCCAGCAGCACGGACAGGGGGTACAACTATGGCTACACCTTC | CASSTDRGYNYGYTF | . | TRBJ1-2 | TRBD1 | TRBV7-2
TGTGCCAGCAGTTACCCGGGGGGCGCTGGCTACACCTTC | CASSYPGGAGYTF | . | TRBJ1-2 | . | TRBV6-5
TGTGCCAGCAGTGAAGCAGGGGGCGGCAATCAGCCCCAGCATTTT | CASSEAGGGNQPQHF | . | TRBJ1-5 | TRBD1 | TRBV6-1
TGTGCCAGTAGTATAACAGCGGGGGAGACTGAGCAGTTCTTC | CASSITAGETEQFF | . | TRBJ2-1 | TRBD2 | TRBV19
TGTGCCATCAGCCGACTAGCGGGGGGGCCCGGCGAGCAGTACTTC | CAISRLAGGPGEQYF | once | TRBJ2-7 | TRBD2 | TRBV10-3
TGTGCCAGTAATAAAAGGGCTCCGGACAGGGGGGTGAATCAGCCCCAGCATTTT | CASNKRAPDRGVNQPQHF | . | TRBJ1-5 | TRBD1 | TRBV19
TGTGCCAGCAGCTTTCCTAGCGGGGGGGCCGCCGGGGAGCTGTTTTTT | CASSFPSGGAAGELFF | . | TRBJ2-2 | TRBD2 | TRBV7-8
TGCGCCAGCAGTAGGGGCAGCTCCTACGAGCAGTACTTC | CASSRGSSYEQYF | . | TRBJ2-7 | . | TRBV10-1
TGTGCCAGCAGCTTAGTCCAGGGAGGCTACGAGCAGTACTTC | CASSLVQGGYEQYF | . | TRBJ2-7 | . | TRBV11-2
TGCGCCAGCAGCTTGAGACAGAACTATGGCTACACCTTC | CASSLRQNYGYTF | . | TRBJ1-2 | . | TRBV5-1
TGTGCCAGTAGTAGTGCGGGGCAGGGATGGAAGCAAGAGACCCAGTACTTC | CASSSAGQGWKQETQYF | . | TRBJ2-5 | . | TRBV19
TGTGCCAGCAGCGCGGAAGCGGTCTATGGCTACACCTTC | CASSAEAVYGYTF | . | TRBJ1-2 | . | TRBV7-9
TGTGCCAGCAGCGATGGCCAACGAGGGAGGAACACTGAAGCTTTCTTT | CASSDGQRGRNTEAFF | . | TRBJ1-1 | . | TRBV5-4
TGTGCCAGCAGTCGGGACAGAATTACCGGGGAGCTGTTTTTT | CASSRDRITGELFF | . | TRBJ2-2 | TRBD1 | TRBV28
TGTGCCTGGAGTGGGGGTCGGGGGACCTATGGCTACACCTTC | CAWSGGRGTYGYTF | . | TRBJ1-2 | . | TRBV30
TGTGCCAGCAGTTACTCCAGTAACTCTGGGGCCAACGTCCTGACTTTC | CASSYSSNSGANVLTF | . | TRBJ2-6 | . | TRBV6-5
TGCGCCAGCAGCCAAGAGGGGTCAGGGGGCTATGGCTACACCTTC | CASSQEGSGGYGYTF | . | TRBJ1-2 | TRBD1 | TRBV4-1
TGTGCCAGCAGCCCGACTAGCGGGGGCACAGATACGCAGTATTTT | CASSPTSGGTDTQYF | . | TRBJ2-3 | TRBD2 | TRBV2
TGTGCCAGCAGTATACAGGGGGCAGGATTTGGGGAGCAGTACTTC | CASSIQGAGFGEQYF | . | TRBJ2-7 | TRBD1 | TRBV27